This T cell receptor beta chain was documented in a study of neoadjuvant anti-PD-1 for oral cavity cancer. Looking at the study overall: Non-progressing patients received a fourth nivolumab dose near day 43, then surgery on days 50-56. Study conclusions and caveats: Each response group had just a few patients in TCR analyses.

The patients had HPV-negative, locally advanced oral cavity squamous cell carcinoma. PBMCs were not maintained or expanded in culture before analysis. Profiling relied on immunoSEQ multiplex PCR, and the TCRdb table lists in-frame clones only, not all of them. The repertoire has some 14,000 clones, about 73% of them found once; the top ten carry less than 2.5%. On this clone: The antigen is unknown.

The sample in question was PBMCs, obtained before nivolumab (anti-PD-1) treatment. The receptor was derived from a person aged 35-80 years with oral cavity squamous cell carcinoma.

DNA of the CDR3: TGTGCCAGTTCGACCTATAATTCACCCCTCCACTTT. Amino acid sequence: CASSTYNSPLHF. The V call is TRBV6-5, the J call TRBJ1-6; no definite D call. V was trimmed by 9 bases and J by 2 bases, leaving 5 bases between them. Germline-derived CDR1 and CDR2 are MNHEY and SVGAGI. This CDR3 is 12 amino acids long.